The present TCR beta chain was sequenced within a study of OX40 agonist ivuxolimab in advanced cancers. Looked up from germline, CDR1 is SGHNT and CDR2 is YYREEE (reference sequence). Losses at the gene ends were 3 bases for V and 5 bases for J; bases not matched to a gene: 8. The CDR3 has 15 residues. Only a few counts were recorded for this clone. The repertoire was sequenced with immunoSEQ multiplex PCR; TCRdb's copy has only in-frame clones and lacks some. This table holds about 68,000 clones, 85% to 95% found once. The rearrangement joins TRBV5-4 to TRBJ1-5; 7 bases line up with TRBD1. The sequence was obtained from an adult with an advanced solid tumor such as melanoma, head and neck, liver or kidney cancer. Sequenced material: CD4+ or CD8+ T cells sorted from blood, taken in a trial of the OX40 agonist ivuxolimab. The CDR3 sequence: CASSYQGQGDQPQHF. For the CDR3, the DNA is TGTGCCAGCAGCTATCAGGGGCAGGGGGATCAGCCCCAGCATTTT.